This TCR beta chain was sequenced during a study of blood T cells in healthy people across ages. Study results and caveats: A roughly linear age-dependent decrease characterized TCR beta diversity per million T cells.

A second PCR, run for about 7 to 11 cycles, used a sample-barcoded 5' primer plus a J-beta primer mix. Every cDNA molecule carried a tag from a template-switch adaptor bearing 12 random nucleotides. In TCRdb, the 5' RACE reads were re-called with MiXCR into one record per CDR3 protein. Among roughly 1.7 million distinct CDR3 sequences listed, 30% to 35% were seen once. With regard to this clonotype: Its target is not known.

Donors ranged from about 6 to 95 years old and were healthy Caucasians in Russia. Total RNA was extracted at no less than 6 micrograms per sample. In germline, CDR1 is SGHKS, CDR2 YYEKEE (reference sequence). Trimming removed 5 bases from V and 5 bases from J; junction bases left unmatched: 7. The CDR3 totals 14 residues. The sequencing sample was made of blood. The clonotype originates from a woman aged 25 to 39 in good health. The V call is TRBV5-5, the J call TRBJ1-5; 7 positions match TRBD1. The CDR3 is CASSEVQGDQPQHF. The CDR3 DNA is TGTGCCAGCAGTGAGGTGCAGGGGGATCAGCCCCAGCATTTT.